This TCR beta chain was identified in a study of cytomegalovirus exposure and HLA in healthy donors. The germline V gene encodes CDR1 LGHNA and CDR2 YSLEER. V was clipped by 0 bases and J by 7 bases; unmatched bases: 9. The CDR3 spans 17 residues. PCR was performed using 60 Vbeta and 13 Jbeta primers. Measured with immunoSEQ multiplex PCR; TCRdb has only the in-frame clones, and not every one. The sample contains some 120,000 clones, around two thirds of which appear only once. The receptor's source is a woman in her 40s in good health and CMV-seropositive. Sequenced input: PBMCs. The rearrangement joins TRBV4-3 to TRBJ2-3; TRBD1 matches at 11 bases. This CDR3 reads CASSQDPPGQGGHTQYF. Here the CDR3 DNA reads TGCGCCAGCAGCCAAGACCCTCCGGGACAGGGGGGACATACGCAGTATTTT.